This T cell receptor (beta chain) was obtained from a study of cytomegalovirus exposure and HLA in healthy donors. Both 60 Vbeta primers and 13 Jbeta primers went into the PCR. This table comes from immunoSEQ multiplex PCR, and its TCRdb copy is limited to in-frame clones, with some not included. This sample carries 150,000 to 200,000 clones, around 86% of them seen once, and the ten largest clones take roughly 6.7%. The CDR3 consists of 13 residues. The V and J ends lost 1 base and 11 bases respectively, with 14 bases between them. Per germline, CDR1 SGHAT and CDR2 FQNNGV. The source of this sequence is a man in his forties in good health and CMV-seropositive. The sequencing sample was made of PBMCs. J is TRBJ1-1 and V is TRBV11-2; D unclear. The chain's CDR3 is CASSLGREGRAFF. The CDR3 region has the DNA TGTGCCAGCAGCTTAGGGCGGGAGGGAAGGGCTTTCTTT.